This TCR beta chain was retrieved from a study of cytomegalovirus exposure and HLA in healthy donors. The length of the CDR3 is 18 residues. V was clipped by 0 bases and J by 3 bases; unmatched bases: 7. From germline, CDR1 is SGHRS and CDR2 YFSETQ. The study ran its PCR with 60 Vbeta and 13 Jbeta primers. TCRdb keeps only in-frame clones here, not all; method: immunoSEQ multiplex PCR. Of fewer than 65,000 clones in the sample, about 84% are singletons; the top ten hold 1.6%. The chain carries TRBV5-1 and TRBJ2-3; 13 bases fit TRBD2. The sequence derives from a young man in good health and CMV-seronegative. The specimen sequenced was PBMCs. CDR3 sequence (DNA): TGCGCCAGCAGCTTGGGACTAGCGGGAGGTGCGTGGACAGATACGCAGTATTTT. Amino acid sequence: CASSLGLAGGAWTDTQYF.